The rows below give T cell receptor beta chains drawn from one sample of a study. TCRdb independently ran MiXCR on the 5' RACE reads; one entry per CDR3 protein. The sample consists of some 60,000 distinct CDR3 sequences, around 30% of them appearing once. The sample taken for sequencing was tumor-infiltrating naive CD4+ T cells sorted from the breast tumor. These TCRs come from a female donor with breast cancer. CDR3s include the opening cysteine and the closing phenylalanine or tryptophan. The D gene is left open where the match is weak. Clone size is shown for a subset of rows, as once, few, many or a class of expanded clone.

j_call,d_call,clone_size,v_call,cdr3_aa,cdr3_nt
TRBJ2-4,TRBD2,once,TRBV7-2,CASSPRLAKNTQYF,TGTGCCAGCAGCCCCCGACTAGCCAAAAACACTCAGTACTTC
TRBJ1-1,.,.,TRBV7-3,CASSLMENTEAFF,TGTGCCAGCAGCTTAATGGAGAACACTGAAGCTTTCTTT
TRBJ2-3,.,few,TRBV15,CATSREGRRSTDTQYF,TGTGCCACCAGCAGAGAGGGTCGGCGGAGCACAGATACGCAGTATTTT
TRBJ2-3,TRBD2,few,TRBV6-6,CASSYGLAGGTDTQYF,TGTGCCAGCAGTTACGGACTAGCGGGGGGCACAGATACGCAGTATTTT
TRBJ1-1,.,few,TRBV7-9,CASRFDRNTEAFF,TGTGCCAGCAGATTCGACAGGAACACTGAAGCTTTCTTT
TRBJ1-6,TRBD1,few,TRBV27,CASSSPGQGGNSPLHF,TGTGCCAGCAGTTCACCGGGACAGGGGGGTAATTCACCCCTCCACTTT
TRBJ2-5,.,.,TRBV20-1,CSASKLETQYF,TGCAGTGCTAGTAAGCTAGAGACCCAGTACTTC
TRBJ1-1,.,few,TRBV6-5,CASKGMGGHTEAFF,TGTGCCAGCAAGGGGATGGGGGGCCACACTGAAGCTTTCTTT
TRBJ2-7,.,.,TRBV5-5,CASSTRGQNDYEQYF,TGTGCCAGCAGCACCAGGGGACAAAACGACTACGAGCAGTACTTC
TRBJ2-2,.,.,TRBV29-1,CSVEDAWDHTGELFF,TGCAGCGTTGAAGATGCGTGGGACCACACCGGGGAGCTGTTTTTT
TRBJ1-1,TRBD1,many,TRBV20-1,CSARLGQGGTTEAFF,TGCAGTGCTAGATTAGGACAGGGGGGGACCACTGAAGCTTTCTTT
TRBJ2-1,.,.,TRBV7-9,CASSPIRDEQFF,TGTGCCAGCAGCCCTATCCGAGATGAGCAGTTCTTC
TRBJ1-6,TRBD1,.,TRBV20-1,CSARAADRAQNSPLHF,TGCAGTGCTAGAGCCGCAGACAGGGCCCAAAATTCACCCCTCCACTTT
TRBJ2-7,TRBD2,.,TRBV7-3,CASSIPQREGYEQYF,TGTGCCAGCTCTATCCCCCAGCGGGAGGGTTATGAGCAGTACTTC
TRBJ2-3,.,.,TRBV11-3,CASSLDWMGPDTQYF,TGTGCCAGCAGCTTAGATTGGATGGGTCCAGATACGCAGTATTTT
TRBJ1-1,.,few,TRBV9,CASSVGRSTEAFF,TGTGCCAGCAGCGTAGGGAGGAGCACTGAAGCTTTCTTT
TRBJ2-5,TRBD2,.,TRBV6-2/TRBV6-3,CASSYSQREAQETQYF,TGTGCCAGCAGTTACTCTCAGCGGGAGGCCCAAGAGACCCAGTACTTC
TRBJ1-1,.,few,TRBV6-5,CASRKGAEAFF,TGTGCCAGCAGGAAGGGCGCTGAAGCTTTCTTT
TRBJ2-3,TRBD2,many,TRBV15,CATSSSYSGDTDTQYF,TGTGCCACCAGCAGCAGCTATAGCGGGGACACAGATACGCAGTATTTT
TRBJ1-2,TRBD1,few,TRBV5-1,CASSPGQGAQTIYGYTF,TGCGCCAGCAGCCCGGGACAGGGGGCCCAAACTATCTATGGCTACACCTTC
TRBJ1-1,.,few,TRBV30,CAWSWAVNTEAFF,TGTGCCTGGAGTTGGGCAGTGAACACTGAAGCTTTCTTT
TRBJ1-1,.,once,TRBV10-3,CAISEQDQLTDAFF,TGTGCCATCAGTGAGCAGGACCAGTTAACTGACGCTTTCTTT
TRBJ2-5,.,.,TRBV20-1,CSASPANRAGETQYF,TGCAGTGCTAGTCCCGCGAATCGGGCGGGAGAGACCCAGTACTTC
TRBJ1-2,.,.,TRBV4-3,CAGSQDTGFDYGYTF,TGCGCCGGCAGCCAAGATACGGGCTTCGACTATGGCTACACCTTC
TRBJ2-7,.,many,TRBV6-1,CASSDTPFPPGEQYF,TGTGCCAGCAGTGACACTCCATTTCCTCCCGGCGAGCAGTACTTC
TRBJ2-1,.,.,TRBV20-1,CSARDAHGGDEQFF,TGCAGTGCTAGAGATGCTCACGGCGGGGATGAGCAGTTCTTC
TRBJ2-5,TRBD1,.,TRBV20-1,CSALTDRQETQYF,TGCAGTGCACTAACGGACAGGCAAGAGACCCAGTACTTC
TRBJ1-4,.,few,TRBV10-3,CATSGVTNEKLFF,TGTGCCACCTCAGGGGTAACTAATGAAAAACTGTTTTTT
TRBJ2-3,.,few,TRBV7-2,CASSLIGGVSTDTQYF,TGTGCCAGCAGCTTAATCGGGGGAGTGAGCACAGATACGCAGTATTTT
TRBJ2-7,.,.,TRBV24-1,CATSDFGQGVDEQYF,TGTGCCACCAGTGATTTCGGGCAGGGAGTCGACGAGCAGTACTTC
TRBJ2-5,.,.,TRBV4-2,CASSATHGETQYF,TGTGCCAGCAGCGCAACCCATGGGGAGACCCAGTACTTC
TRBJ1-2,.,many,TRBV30,CAWSDASNYGYTF,TGTGCCTGGAGTGACGCTTCTAACTATGGCTACACCTTC
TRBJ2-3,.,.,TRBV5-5,CASSWTLDEQYF,TGTGCCAGCAGCTGGACACTCGATGAACAGTATTTT
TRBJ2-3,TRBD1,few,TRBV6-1,CASRTLYGQGPTDTQYF,TGTGCCAGCAGAACCCTATACGGACAGGGGCCCACAGATACGCAGTATTTT
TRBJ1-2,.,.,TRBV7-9,CASSSTRVGVNYGYTF,TGTGCCAGCAGCTCTACTAGGGTCGGAGTAAACTATGGCTACACCTTC
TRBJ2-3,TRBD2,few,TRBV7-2,CASSLRSLAADTQYF,TGTGCCAGCAGCTTGCGGTCACTAGCGGCAGATACGCAGTATTTT
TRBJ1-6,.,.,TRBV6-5,CASSFDRRMNSPLHF,TGTGCCAGCAGTTTCGACAGACGGATGAATTCACCCCTCCACTTT
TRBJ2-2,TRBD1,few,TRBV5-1,CASSSLSRTGGWRSNTGELFF,TGCGCCAGCAGCTCGCTCTCCCGGACAGGGGGCTGGAGATCGAACACCGGGGAGCTGTTTTTT
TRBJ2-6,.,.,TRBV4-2,CASSQVKSSGANVLTF,TGTGCCAGCAGCCAAGTCAAGTCCTCTGGGGCCAACGTCCTGACTTTC
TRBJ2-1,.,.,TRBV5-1,CASSPAGTSVSLEQFF,TGCGCCAGCAGCCCCGCCGGGACTTCCGTTTCCCTTGAGCAGTTCTTC
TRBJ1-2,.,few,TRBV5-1,CASSTSAGGDGYTF,TGCGCCAGCAGCACCTCCGCCGGTGGGGATGGCTACACCTTC
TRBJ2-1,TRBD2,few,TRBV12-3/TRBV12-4,CASSLQRGAQFF,TGTGCCAGCAGTCTCCAGCGGGGGGCCCAGTTCTTC
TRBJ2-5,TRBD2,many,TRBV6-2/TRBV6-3,CASSSAGRAQYF,TGTGCCAGCAGTTCGGCGGGGAGGGCCCAGTACTTC
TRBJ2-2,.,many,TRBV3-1,CASSQVATGELFF,TGTGCCAGCAGCCAAGTCGCCACCGGGGAGCTGTTTTTT
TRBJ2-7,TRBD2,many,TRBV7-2,CASSYSSTSYYEQYF,TGTGCCAGCAGCTACTCATCGACTAGCTACTACGAGCAGTACTTC
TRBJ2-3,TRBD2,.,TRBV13,CASSPGLGSRPQYF,TGTGCCAGCAGCCCCGGACTAGGTAGTCGTCCGCAGTATTTT
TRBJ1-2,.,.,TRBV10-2,CASSGGRAYGYTF,TGCGCCAGCAGTGGGGGCAGGGCGTATGGCTACACCTTC
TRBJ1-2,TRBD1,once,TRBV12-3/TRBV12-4,CASSLDRGSGYAF,TGTGCCAGCAGTTTGGACAGGGGAAGTGGCTACGCCTTC
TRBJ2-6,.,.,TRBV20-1,CSAIRNSGANVLTF,TGCAGTGCTATCCGGAACTCTGGGGCCAACGTCCTGACTTTC
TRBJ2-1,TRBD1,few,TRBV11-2,CASSRARGKVLVF,TGTGCCAGCAGTCGAGCCAGGGGGAAGGTTTTGGTCTTC
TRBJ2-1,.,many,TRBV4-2,CASSQETWSWNEQFF,TGTGCCAGCAGCCAAGAGACGTGGTCTTGGAATGAGCAGTTCTTC
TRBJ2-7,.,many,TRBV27,CASSLTLVGPGNEQYF,TGTGCCAGCAGTTTAACTTTAGTAGGGCCTGGCAACGAGCAGTACTTC
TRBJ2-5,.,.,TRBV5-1,CASSPNVVSETQYF,TGCGCCAGCAGCCCCAACGTGGTCTCAGAGACCCAGTACTTC